The source of this T cell receptor beta chain is a study of blood T cell repertoires in COVID-19. The overall study: Material from acute and convalescent COVID-19 was sourced from the United States, Italy and Spain. Sample material is recorded as cDNA or gDNA derived from T cells, B-cell-depleted T cells, or PBMCs.

The assay was immunoSEQ multiplex PCR, and TCRdb's table has in-frame clones only and misses some. This sample has about 200,000 clones, with over 75% found just once. A Seattle source enrolled patients during active infection and followed them longitudinally. With V trimmed by 4 bases and J by 7 bases, 9 bases remained unmatched. The CDR3 length is 14 residues. The V gene's germline CDR1 is LGHDT and CDR2 YNNKEL (reference sequence). The genes are TRBV3-1 (or the pseudogene TRBV3-2) and TRBJ1-1; 7 bases map to TRBD1. Sample: peripheral blood. This TCR was recovered from a middle-aged man with COVID-19, enrolled during active disease. Here the CDR3 reads CASSPRIRDSEAFF. The DNA for the CDR3 is TGTGCCAGCAGCCCTCGAATCCGGGACAGTGAAGCTTTCTTT.